The entry below describes one T cell receptor beta chain. No antigen is known for it. The read ends 3 residues early relative to the CDR3; the germline J gene fills the gap. Predominantly Caucasian heritage was noted among both the CVID patients and the healthy controls. From each donor, roughly 4.5 to 8 ml of heparinized peripheral whole blood was collected. Genomic DNA from adults with common variable immune deficiency (CVID) and from healthy adult controls was used to sequence TCRbeta CDR3 repertoires. There were approximately 22 healthy adult volunteers in the control group (roughly 12 female and approximately ten male), ranging in age from roughly 23 to 70 years, with a mean age of about 32. To isolate peripheral blood mononuclear cells, diluted blood was subjected to density centrifugation over Hypaque 1077 or Ficoll-Paque. Genomic DNA was extracted from unsorted mononuclear cells by Qiagen column purification or by a centrifugation-based method.

For sequencing input, CVID and control samples contributed equivalent amounts of genomic DNA. For every sample, a 60 bp segment covering the rearranged TCRbeta CDR3 region was amplified and then sequenced. The immunoSEQ assay, a bias-corrected multiplex PCR combined with high-throughput sequencing, was used to amplify TCRbeta. The study's processing was this. Every unique nucleotide sequence was considered a clone and was annotated with V, D and J genes, copy number and frequency. Sequences were labeled productive if in frame, and non-productive if out of frame or containing stop codons. As previously described, Shannon's entropy was used to calculate clonality. The predicted amino acid sequences of productive clones were used to derive the mean CDR3 Kyte-Doolittle hydropathy. Scaled V gene usage was hierarchically clustered using Manhattan distance and complete linkage with the R hclust function. Sharing of clones by CDR3 amino acid sequence was evaluated by resampling 12 repertoires per group over 100 rounds. The repertoires were searched for around 72 published EBV-specific and almost 250 published CMV-specific TCRbeta sequences. A couple of CVID samples that yielded fewer than 10,000 sequences were excluded from the analysis, so approximately 40 CVID repertoires were retained. TCRdb provides this immuneACCESS table in a form limited to in-frame rearrangements. Some clones are lacking; in checked studies, under half of them reflect an unresolved V gene, and why the rest are absent is not known. Clone size and the V and J calls come from that table; the DNA yielded D and trimming. With approximately 52,000 clones recorded, this sample contains no clone counted only once. The ten largest make up roughly 3.5% of the sample.

The sample originates from a study of T cell clonality in common variable immunodeficiency (dated by TCRdb to between 2014 and 2017). Study-level results and caveats: Although equal DNA input was used, an average of about 80,000 unique sequences per sample was obtained for controls, compared with approximately 30,000 for CVID samples. It was noted by the authors that sequencing of the repertoires of T cell subpopulations would be needed to clarify the cause of the increased clonality in CVID. CVID TCRbeta sequences reportedly showed fewer deletions and N-nucleotide insertions and lacked highly modified clones with 13 or more V deletions. Correlations between repertoire features and clinical complications were limited by patient heterogeneity within the CVID cohort. TCRbeta clonality was higher in CVID subjects than in healthy controls (t-test p = 0.018), and the increase was most characteristic of about a third of subjects. Healthy controls shared more TCRbeta clones with each other than CVID subjects shared among themselves (p < 0.0001).

Inclusive of the bounding cysteine and phenylalanine, the CDR3 is 14 residues long. Shown are 33 bases from within the CDR3, in frame from base 1. V has 6 bases trimmed and J has 7 bases trimmed; junction bases matching no gene number 8. In the germline V gene (reference sequence), CDR1 corresponds to DFQATT and CDR2 to SNEGSKA. Source material: peripheral blood mononuclear cells. The rearranged chain carries TRBV20-1 and TRBJ2-1; 11 junctional bases match TRBD2. The source is a person between 18 and 75 years old in good health. CDR3 DNA (partial): TGCAGTGCCGGTAGCGGGAGGGCCCGTAATGAG. It codes for CSAGSGRARNE. The CDR3 as a whole reads CSAGSGRARNEQFF.